What follows are 11 T cell receptor beta chains derived from one specimen sequenced in a study of beta chain features in type 1 diabetes. Points from the study as a whole: When Type 1 diabetes patients were examined, their TCRB CDR3s proved moderately but significantly shorter in all four CD4+ subsets.

Their cognate antigens are unknown. Expressed TCRB transcripts were sequenced, since all the RNA that had been isolated was reverse transcribed. Measured with immunoSEQ multiplex PCR; TCRdb has only the in-frame clones, and not every one. The table has 500,000 to 650,000 clones, approximately 13% seen once. Input material: naive CD4+ T cells from blood. These TCRs come from a man aged 30-40 years with type 1 diabetes.

V is TRBV7-2 and J is TRBJ2-2; D remains ambiguous. The V gene lost 3 bases and the J gene lost 4 bases, with 3 bases spanning the gap. The CDR3 runs to 12 residues. Germline V gene lookup returns CDR1 SGHTA and CDR2 FQGNSA. CDR3 bases: TGTGCCAGCAGCTTCTTCACCGGGGAGCTGTTTTTT. Its protein is CASSFFTGELFF.

A few counts support this clone. V and J are TRBV28 and TRBJ2-7; maybe TRBD1 (6 bases). Germline V lookup: CDR1 MDHEN, CDR2 SYDVKM. V was cut by 8 bases and J by 2 bases, with 13 bases left in between. This CDR3 is 13 amino acids long. CDR3 DNA: TGTGCCAGCGCGTGGACAGCTACCTACGAGCAGTACTTC. It codes for CASAWTATYEQYF. Drawing the rest from reference TRBV28 and TRBJ2-7, the complete variable domain is DVKVTQSSRYLVKRTGEKVFLECVQDMDHENMFWYRQDPGLGLRLIYFSYDVKMKEKGDIPEGYSVSREKKERFSLILESASTNQTSMYLCASAWTATYEQYFGPGTRLTVT.

Only a few counts were recorded for this clone. The CDR3 here is CASSFSGTGETQYF. CDR3 bases: TGTGCCAGCAGCTTCAGCGGGACTGGAGAGACCCAGTACTTC. This chain uses TRBV5-4 with TRBJ2-5; 7 bases agree with TRBD2. J was trimmed by 4 bases and V by 2 bases; bases with no gene match: 5. Germline-derived CDR1 and CDR2 are SGHNT and YYREEE (reference sequence). The CDR3 is 14 residues long.

The V and J genes are TRBV29-1 and TRBJ1-1, with D unclear. Looked up from germline, CDR1 is SQVTM and CDR2 is ANQGSEA. V was pared by 6 bases and J by 7 bases, with 15 bases between. The CDR3 contains 12 residues. The CDR3 is CSVQAPPVEAFF. CDR3 nucleotides: TGCAGCGTCCAAGCCCCCCCGGTTGAAGCTTTCTTT.

This clone was seen a handful of times. V usage is TRBV7-8 and J usage is TRBJ2-5; D gene unclear. V gave up 1 base and J gave up 4 bases, with 7 bases separating them. Germline assignment: CDR1 SGHVS and CDR2 FQNEAQ. The CDR3 length is 13 residues. The CDR3 sequence: CASSLVGGETQYF. CDR3 DNA sequence: TGTGCCAGCAGCTTAGTGGGCGGAGAGACCCAGTACTTC.

This clone turned up a few times. CDR3 protein: CASSDPGAFSYEQYF. CDR3 in DNA: TGTGCCAGCAGTGATCCCGGGGCTTTCTCCTACGAGCAGTACTTC. V and J are TRBV2 and TRBJ2-7; the D gene could be TRBD1 or TRBD2 (5 bases each). The CDR3 covers 15 residues. Trimming stripped 3 bases from V and 0 bases from J, with 12 bases between. Per germline, CDR1 SNHLY and CDR2 FYNNEI.

This clone was seen a few times. The chain is built from TRBV13 and TRBJ2-7; D not resolved. The length of the CDR3 is 12 residues. Trimming pared 2 bases from V and 3 bases from J, leaving 5 bases between. CDR1 PRHDT and CDR2 FYEKMQ come from the germline V gene (reference sequence). CDR3 DNA: TGTGCCAGCAGCTTAAAAGGCTACGAGCAGTACTTC. It translates to CASSLKGYEQYF.

The chain links TRBV2 to TRBJ1-2; unclear D gene. The germline gives CDR1 SNHLY, CDR2 FYNNEI. This CDR3 region has 11 residues. Trimming took off 3 bases at V and 3 bases at J, with 2 bases between the two ends. This chain's CDR3 is CASSDDYGYTF. DNA of the CDR3: TGTGCCAGCAGTGACGACTATGGCTACACCTTC.

This clone was recorded a few times. CDR3 bases: TGTGCCAGCAGTGAACTGACGGCCGGGAATGAGCAGTTCTTC. Protein sequence: CASSELTAGNEQFF. The chain combines TRBV25-1 with TRBJ2-1; D is ambiguous. The CDR3 has 14 residues. V was cut by 2 bases and J by 7 bases, with 12 bases left in between. Germline assignment: CDR1 MGHDK and CDR2 SYGVNS.

This clone was recorded a few times. The V call is TRBV28, the J call TRBJ1-2, with 9 bases identical to TRBD1. The germline gives CDR1 MDHEN, CDR2 SYDVKM. V lost 1 base and J lost 5; bases outside the gene matches: 2. The CDR3 sequence is 14 residues long. The CDR3 DNA is TGTGCCAGCAGTTTATATGGGACAGGGTATGGCTACACCTTC. This codes for CASSLYGTGYGYTF.

In this sample, this clone turned up a few times. The V gene is TRBV7-9, the J gene TRBJ2-6; D possibly uses TRBD1 or TRBD2 (5 bases each). V was pared by 5 bases and J by 1 base, with 21 bases between. The V gene's germline CDR1 is SEHNR and CDR2 FQNEAQ (reference sequence). The CDR3 covers 19 residues. CDR3 region: CASSPPTGTAISGANVLTF. For the CDR3, the DNA is TGTGCCAGCAGCCCTCCTACCGGGACGGCAATTTCTGGGGCCAACGTCCTGACTTTC.